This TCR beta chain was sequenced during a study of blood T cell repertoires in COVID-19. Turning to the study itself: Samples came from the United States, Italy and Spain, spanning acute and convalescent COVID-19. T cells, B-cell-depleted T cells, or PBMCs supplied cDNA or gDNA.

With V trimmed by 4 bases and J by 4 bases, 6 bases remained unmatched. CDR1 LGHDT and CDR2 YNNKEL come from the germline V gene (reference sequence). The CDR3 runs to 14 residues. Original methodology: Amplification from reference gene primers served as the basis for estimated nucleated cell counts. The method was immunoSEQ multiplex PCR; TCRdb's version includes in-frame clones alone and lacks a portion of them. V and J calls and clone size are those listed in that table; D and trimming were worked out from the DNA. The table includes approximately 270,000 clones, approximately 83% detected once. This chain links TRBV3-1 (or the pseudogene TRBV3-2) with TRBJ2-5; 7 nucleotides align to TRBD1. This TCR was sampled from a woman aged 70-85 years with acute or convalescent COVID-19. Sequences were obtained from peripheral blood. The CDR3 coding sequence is TGTGCCAGCAGCCCTCAACAGGGGTCAGAGACCCAGTACTTC. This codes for CASSPQQGSETQYF.